The 24 T cell receptor beta chains below were found in one sample sequenced in a study of PD-1 blockade in classical Hodgkin lymphoma. Measured with immunoSEQ multiplex PCR; TCRdb has only the in-frame clones, and not every one. Seen here are about 58,000 clones, more than 70% observed once, and the top ten hold around 5%. Brentuximab vedotin exposure varied among the patients, all of whom had relapsed after autologous stem cell transplantation. The sample here was peripheral blood mononuclear cells (PBMCs), taken before the second cycle of nivolumab. The origin of the receptors is a human donor with classical Hodgkin lymphoma.

The rearrangement joins TRBV5-1 to TRBJ1-4; TRBD1 matches at 11 bases. This CDR3 is 15 amino acids long. From germline, CDR1 is SGHRS and CDR2 YFSETQ. The V and J ends lost 4 bases and 1 base, in that order; junction bases with no gene match: 0. The CDR3 region is CASSGTGGTNEKLFF. Written as DNA, the CDR3 is TGCGCCAGCAGCGGGACAGGGGGAACTAATGAAAAACTGTTTTTT.

The chain couples TRBV5-1 to TRBJ1-1; D possibly corresponds to TRBD1 (5 bases). Germline-derived CDR1 and CDR2 are SGHRS and YFSETQ. Trimming shortened V by 0 bases and J by 9 bases, and 12 bases separated the two germline ends. The CDR3 extends over 13 amino acids. CDR3 in amino acids: CASSLADSFQAFF. The DNA of the CDR3 is TGCGCCAGCAGCTTGGCTGACAGTTTTCAAGCTTTCTTT.

V gene TRBV5-4 combines with J gene TRBJ2-5; no definite D call. Trimming removed 4 bases at V and 2 bases at J, with 3 bases between. Germline CDR1 reads SGHNT; CDR2 reads YYREEE (reference sequence). CDR3 length: 11 residues. The CDR3 reads CASSTQETQYF. The DNA for the CDR3 is TGTGCCAGCAGCACTCAAGAGACCCAGTACTTC. The variable domain in full, completed from reference TRBV5-4 and TRBJ2-5, reads ETGVTQSPTHLIKTRGQQVTLRCSSQSGHNTVSWYQQALGQGPQFIFQYYREEENGRGNFPPRFSGLQFPNYSSELNVNALELDDSALYLCASSTQETQYFGPGTRLLVL.

The rearrangement joins TRBV5-1 to TRBJ1-4; possibly TRBD1 for D (6 bases). The germline V gene has CDR1 SGHRS and CDR2 YFSETQ. V lost 0 bases, J lost 3 bases, and 15 bases lay in between. CDR3 length equals 17 residues. Here the CDR3 reads CASSLVGVGGSNEKLFF. The DNA of the CDR3 is TGCGCCAGCAGCTTGGTGGGGGTCGGGGGCTCTAATGAAAAACTGTTTTTT.

This sequence joins TRBV7-7 and TRBJ2-5; 7 bases map to TRBD2. CDR3 length: 15 residues. Trimming cost V 6 bases and J 2 bases; bases outside gene matches: 9. CDR1 is SSHAT, CDR2 FNYEAQ, per germline (reference sequence). The CDR3 reads CASSPGGGVQETQYF. The CDR3 DNA follows: TGTGCCAGCAGTCCGGGAGGAGGGGTACAAGAGACCCAGTACTTC.

This rearrangement joins TRBV5-3 to TRBJ1-3, with unresolved D. TRBV5-3 is designated an ORF whose function remains uncertain. Trimming left V 7 bases short and J 0 bases short, with 17 bases between. CDR3 length: 16 amino acids. DNA of the CDR3: TGTGCCAGAGGAAAGTCAGTCTTTCTCTCTGGAAACACCATATATTTT. Translating gives CARGKSVFLSGNTIYF.

A few counts support this clone. This chain links TRBV7-3 with TRBJ2-1; no definite D call. Trimming took off 2 bases at V and 6 bases at J, with 8 bases between the two ends. The CDR3 contains 13 residues. Germline lookup yields CDR1 SGHTA and CDR2 FQGTGA. CDR3 in DNA: TGTGCCAGCAGCTTAGGCGCCCTCAATGAGCAGTTCTTC. Translation: CASSLGALNEQFF. Drawing the rest from reference TRBV7-3 and TRBJ2-1, the complete variable domain is GAGVSQTPSNKVTEKGKYVELRCDPISGHTALYWYRQSLGQGPEFLIYFQGTGAADDSGLPNDRFFAVRPEGSVSTLKIQRTERGDSAVYLCASSLGALNEQFFGPGTRLTVL.

V and J are TRBV28 and TRBJ2-5; 9 bases are shared with TRBD1. This CDR3 region has 15 residues. After removal of 7 bases from V and 4 bases from J, the junction contained 10 bases not matched to a gene. CDR1 is MDHEN, CDR2 SYDVKM, per germline. CDR3 residues: CASTPGTGMGETQYF. As DNA, the CDR3 is TGTGCCAGCACCCCGGGGACAGGGATGGGAGAGACCCAGTACTTC. The full variable domain, its missing parts supplied by reference TRBV28 and TRBJ2-5, is DVKVTQSSRYLVKRTGEKVFLECVQDMDHENMFWYRQDPGLGLRLIYFSYDVKMKEKGDIPEGYSVSREKKERFSLILESASTNQTSMYLCASTPGTGMGETQYFGPGTRLLVL.

J is TRBJ1-2 and V is TRBV5-1; D remains ambiguous. This CDR3 has 13 amino acids. Looked up from germline, CDR1 is SGHRS and CDR2 is YFSETQ. V was trimmed by 5 bases and J by 3 bases, leaving 11 bases between them. The CDR3 spells CASRPLGYYGYTF. The CDR3 coding sequence is TGCGCCAGCAGGCCGTTGGGGTACTATGGCTACACCTTC.

The rearrangement links TRBV7-9 to TRBJ1-6; perhaps TRBD1 as D (6 bases). Germline CDR1 is SEHNR and CDR2 is FQNEAQ (reference sequence). V was clipped by 2 bases and J by 8 bases, with 19 bases between them. This CDR3 has 17 residues. CDR3 in DNA: TGTGCCAGCAGCTTAACCCCCGCCCTGGCAGGGGATTCACCCCTCCACTTT. It encodes CASSLTPALAGDSPLHF. Together with reference TRBV7-9 and TRBJ1-6, the CDR3 gives the full variable domain: DTGVSQNPRHKITKRGQNVTFRCDPISEHNRLYWYRQTLGQGPEFLTYFQNEAQLEKSRLLSDRFSAERPKGSFSTLEIQRTEQGDSAMYLCASSLTPALAGDSPLHFGNGTRLTVT.

The chain links TRBV5-1 to TRBJ2-1, with unresolved D. Germline V lookup: CDR1 SGHRS, CDR2 YFSETQ. The CDR3 spans 16 residues. The V and J ends lost 0 bases and 7 bases respectively, with 17 bases between them. The CDR3 sequence is CASSLGLRPVANEQFF. CDR3 DNA sequence: TGCGCCAGCAGCTTGGGGCTACGCCCAGTGGCAAATGAGCAGTTCTTC. Full variable domain (remainder filled in from reference TRBV5-1 and TRBJ2-1): KAGVTQTPRYLIKTRGQQVTLSCSPISGHRSVSWYQQTPGQGLQFLFEYFSETQRNKGNFPGRFSGRQFSNSRSEMNVSTLELGDSALYLCASSLGLRPVANEQFFGPGTRLTVL.

The V call is TRBV2, the J call TRBJ2-3, with D perhaps TRBD1 (5 bases). Between the trimmed V and J ends, which lost 8 bases and 3 bases, there was a span of 21 bases. Germline V gene sequence: CDR1 SNHLY, CDR2 FYNNEI. The CDR3 consists of 16 residues. The CDR3 here is CASGSKGATRTDTQYF. CDR3 DNA sequence: TGTGCCAGCGGATCTAAAGGGGCCACAAGAACAGATACGCAGTATTTT.

V is TRBV29-1 and J is TRBJ1-2; D uncertain. Germline V CDR1 and CDR2: SQVTM, ANQGSEA. V shed 3 bases and J shed 4 bases, with 15 bases lying between them. CDR3 length equals 14 residues. CDR3 amino acids: CSVEDVGRIYGYTF. CDR3 bases: TGCAGCGTTGAGGATGTAGGGCGGATCTATGGCTACACCTTC.

This sequence joins TRBV5-1 and TRBJ1-2; no clear D gene. V was pared by 1 base and J by 7 bases, with 11 bases between. Per the germline V gene, CDR1 is SGHRS and CDR2 is YFSETQ. The CDR3 totals 13 residues. The CDR3 loop is CASSLFGSSGYTF. CDR3 nucleotide sequence: TGCGCCAGCAGCTTGTTCGGGAGCTCTGGCTACACCTTC. Full variable domain (missing parts from reference TRBV5-1 and TRBJ1-2): KAGVTQTPRYLIKTRGQQVTLSCSPISGHRSVSWYQQTPGQGLQFLFEYFSETQRNKGNFPGRFSGRQFSNSRSEMNVSTLELGDSALYLCASSLFGSSGYTFGSGTRLTVV.

The chain carries TRBV12-5 and TRBJ1-5; TRBD1 might be the D (5 bases). Trimming stripped 2 bases from V and 0 bases from J, with 17 bases between. Per germline, CDR1 LGHNT and CDR2 FRNRAP. The CDR3 runs 18 residues. The CDR3 loop reads CASGLIPGTQYSNQPQHF. CDR3 bases: TGTGCTAGTGGTTTGATCCCAGGGACCCAGTATAGCAATCAGCCCCAGCATTTT.

This clone showed up just once. V and J are TRBV19 and TRBJ2-5, with 16 bases lining up with TRBD2. Germline loops: CDR1 LNHDA, CDR2 SQIVND (reference sequence). The CDR3 sequence is 16 residues long. V gave up 5 bases and J gave up 5 bases; unmatched junction bases: 5. The CDR3 region is CASSVGLAGGLETQYF. In nucleotides, the CDR3 is TGTGCCAGTAGTGTGGGACTAGCGGGGGGGCTCGAGACCCAGTACTTC.

The rearrangement uses TRBV7-6 and TRBJ2-1, with TRBD2 matching 11 bases. CDR1 SGHVS and CDR2 FNYEAQ come from the germline V gene. The CDR3 has 16 amino acids. V lost 5 bases and J lost 3; bases outside the gene matches: 6. The CDR3 loop is CASSKSTSGDYNEQFF. CDR3 sequence (DNA): TGTGCCAGCAGCAAATCGACTAGCGGGGACTACAATGAGCAGTTCTTC.

The V gene is TRBV5-1, the J gene TRBJ2-2; D not resolved. The V and J ends lost 0 bases and 5 bases respectively, with 5 bases between them. The CDR3 is 13 residues long. The germline V gene has CDR1 SGHRS and CDR2 YFSETQ. The CDR3 loop reads CASSLGSTGELFF. DNA for the CDR3: TGCGCCAGCAGCTTGGGATCAACCGGGGAGCTGTTTTTT.

CDR3 DNA: TGTGCCAGTACCTCCCCCGGGAGGACCGGGGAGCTGTTTTTT. Amino acids: CASTSPGRTGELFF. The chain couples TRBV19 to TRBJ2-2, with TRBD2 identical over 7 bases. V dropped 7 bases and J dropped 5; count of bases not matched to a gene: 7. The germline V gene has CDR1 LNHDA and CDR2 SQIVND (reference sequence). This CDR3 is 14 amino acids long. The full variable domain, completed using reference TRBV19 and TRBJ2-2, is DGGITQSPKYLFRKEGQNVTLSCEQNLNHDAMYWYRQDPGQGLRLIYYSQIVNDFQKGDIAEGYSVSREKKESFPLTVTSAQKNPTAFYLCASTSPGRTGELFFGEGSRLTVL.

This chain joins TRBV7-6 and TRBJ1-6; tentative D call: TRBD1 (6 bases). Germline V gene data show CDR1 as SGHVS and CDR2 as FNYEAQ. CDR3 length equals 15 residues. Trimming took 7 bases from V and 9 from J, leaving 19 bases between them. The CDR3 DNA is TGTGCCAGCACACCCGCTGACAGGTTGACTTCACCCCTCCACTTT. Translated, it gives CASTPADRLTSPLHF.

V usage is TRBV6-5 and J usage is TRBJ1-1; D call uncertain. Germline lookup yields CDR1 MNHEY and CDR2 SVGAGI. The V end lost 8 bases, the J end lost 1 base, and 11 bases lay between the germline ends. CDR3 length: 13 amino acids. Here the CDR3 DNA reads TGTGCCAGCGCCACTAGTCGGAACACTGAAGCTTTCTTT. This translates into CASATSRNTEAFF.

V is TRBV6-5 and J is TRBJ1-1; D possibly corresponds to TRBD1 (6 bases). CDR1 MNHEY and CDR2 SVGAGI come from the germline V gene. The V and J ends lost 3 bases and 2 bases respectively, with 10 bases between them. The CDR3 loop spans 14 amino acids. CDR3 nucleotides: TGTGCCAGCAGTTATCGGACAGCCAACACTGAAGCTTTCTTT. This translates into CASSYRTANTEAFF.

The genes are TRBV6-6 and TRBJ1-5; TRBD1 aligns across 9 bases. The CDR3 has 15 residues. Per the germline V gene, CDR1 is MNHNY and CDR2 is SVGAGI (reference sequence). V was clipped by 5 bases and J by 1 base; unmatched bases: 3. CDR3 sequence: CASSDRGSSNQPQHF. Written as DNA, the CDR3 is TGTGCCAGCAGTGACAGGGGGTCAAGCAATCAGCCCCAGCATTTT.

The V and J genes are TRBV5-1 and TRBJ1-4; D is possibly TRBD1 (5 bases). The CDR3 extends over 14 amino acids. The V and J ends lost 4 bases and 8 bases respectively, with 15 bases between them. CDR1 is SGHRS and CDR2 is YFSETQ in the germline V gene. DNA of the CDR3: TGCGCCAGCAGCGCTACGGGGGGAGTCGAAAAACTGTTTTTT. The encoded protein is CASSATGGVEKLFF.